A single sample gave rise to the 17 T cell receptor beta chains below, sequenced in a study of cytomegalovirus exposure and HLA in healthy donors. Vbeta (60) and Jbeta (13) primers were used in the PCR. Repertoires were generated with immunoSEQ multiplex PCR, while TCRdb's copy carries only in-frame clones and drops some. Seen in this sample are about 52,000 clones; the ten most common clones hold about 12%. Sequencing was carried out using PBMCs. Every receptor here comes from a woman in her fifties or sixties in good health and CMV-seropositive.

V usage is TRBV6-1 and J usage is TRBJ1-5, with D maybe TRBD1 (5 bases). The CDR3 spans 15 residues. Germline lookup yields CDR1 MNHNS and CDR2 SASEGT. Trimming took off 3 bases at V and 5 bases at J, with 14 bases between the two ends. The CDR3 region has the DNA TGTGCCAGCAGTGACCCCAGGGTCATGGATCAGCCCCAGCATTTT. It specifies CASSDPRVMDQPQHF.

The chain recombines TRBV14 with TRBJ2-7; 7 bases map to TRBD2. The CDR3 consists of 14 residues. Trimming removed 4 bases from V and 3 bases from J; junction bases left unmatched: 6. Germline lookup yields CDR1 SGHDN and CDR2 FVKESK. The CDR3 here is CASSPLGGSYEQYF. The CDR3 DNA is TGTGCCAGCAGCCCTTTGGGGGGGAGCTACGAGCAGTACTTC.

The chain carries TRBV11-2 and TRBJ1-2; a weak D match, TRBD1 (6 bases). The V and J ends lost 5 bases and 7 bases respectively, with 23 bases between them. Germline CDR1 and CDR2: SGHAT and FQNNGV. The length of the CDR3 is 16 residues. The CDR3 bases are TGTGCCAGCAGCCTCCTAAGGGGGTCCTCCAGCGCTGGCTACACCTTC. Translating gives CASSLLRGSSSAGYTF.

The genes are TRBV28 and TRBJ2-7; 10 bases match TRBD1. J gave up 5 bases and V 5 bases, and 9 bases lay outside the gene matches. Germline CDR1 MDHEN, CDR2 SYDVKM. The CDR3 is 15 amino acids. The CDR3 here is CASSARDRGFHEQYF. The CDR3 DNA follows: TGTGCCAGCAGTGCCCGGGACAGGGGATTCCACGAGCAGTACTTC.

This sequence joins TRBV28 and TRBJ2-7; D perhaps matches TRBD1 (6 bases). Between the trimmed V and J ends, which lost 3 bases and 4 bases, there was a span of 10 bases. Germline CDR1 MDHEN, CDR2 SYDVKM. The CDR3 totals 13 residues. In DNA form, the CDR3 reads TGTGCCAGCAGTTTCAGGGGCGTGTACGAGCAGTACTTC. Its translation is CASSFRGVYEQYF.

The CDR3 region has the DNA TGTGCCAGCACGGGAGAGACCCAGTACTTC. It is translated as CASTGETQYF. V is TRBV2 and J is TRBJ2-5; unclear D gene. V lost 7 bases and J 4 bases, leaving 4 bases between the germline ends. The CDR3 is 10 residues long. The V gene's germline CDR1 is SNHLY and CDR2 FYNNEI.

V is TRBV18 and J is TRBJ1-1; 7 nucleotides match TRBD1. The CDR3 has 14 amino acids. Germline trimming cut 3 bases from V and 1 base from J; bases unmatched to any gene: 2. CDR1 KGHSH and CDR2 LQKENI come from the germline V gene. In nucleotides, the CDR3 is TGTGCCAGCTCACCGGGGACAGCGAACACTGAAGCTTTCTTT. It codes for CASSPGTANTEAFF.

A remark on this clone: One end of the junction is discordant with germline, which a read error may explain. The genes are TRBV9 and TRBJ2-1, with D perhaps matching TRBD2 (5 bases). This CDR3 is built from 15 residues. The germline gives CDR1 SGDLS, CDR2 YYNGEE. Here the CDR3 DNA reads TGTGCCAGCAGCGTAGTGGGGAGCTCCGACAATGAGCAGTTCTTC. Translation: CASSVVGSSDNEQFF.

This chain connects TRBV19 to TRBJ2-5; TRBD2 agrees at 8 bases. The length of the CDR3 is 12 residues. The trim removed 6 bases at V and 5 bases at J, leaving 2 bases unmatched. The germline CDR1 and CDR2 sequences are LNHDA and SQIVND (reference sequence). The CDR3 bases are TGTGCCAGTAGCTCGGGGGGGGAGACCCAGTACTTC. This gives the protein CASSSGGETQYF.

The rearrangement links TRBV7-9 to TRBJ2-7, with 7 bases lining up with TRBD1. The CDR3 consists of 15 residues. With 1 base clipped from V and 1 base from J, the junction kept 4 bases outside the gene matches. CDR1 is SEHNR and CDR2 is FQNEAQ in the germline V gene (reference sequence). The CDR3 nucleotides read TGTGCCAGCAGCTTAGTAGTGGGACAGTCCTACGAGCAGTACTTC. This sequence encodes CASSLVVGQSYEQYF.

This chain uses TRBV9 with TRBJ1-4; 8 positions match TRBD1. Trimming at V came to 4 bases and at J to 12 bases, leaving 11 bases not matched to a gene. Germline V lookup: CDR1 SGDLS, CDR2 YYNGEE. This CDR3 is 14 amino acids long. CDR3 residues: CASSSATGGGELFF. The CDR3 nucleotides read TGTGCCAGCAGCAGTGCCACAGGGGGAGGGGAACTGTTTTTT. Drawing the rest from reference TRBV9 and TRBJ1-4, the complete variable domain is DSGVTQTPKHLITATGQRVTLRCSPRSGDLSVYWYQQSLDQGLQFLIQYYNGEERAKGNILERFSAQQFPDLHSELNLSSLELGDSALYFCASSSATGGGELFFGSGTQLSVL.

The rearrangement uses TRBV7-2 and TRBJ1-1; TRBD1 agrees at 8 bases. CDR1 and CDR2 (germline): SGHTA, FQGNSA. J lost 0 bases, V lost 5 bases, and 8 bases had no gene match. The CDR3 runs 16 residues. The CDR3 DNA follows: TGTGCCAGCAGCACAAGTAACAGGGGGGTGAACACTGAAGCTTTCTTT. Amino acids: CASSTSNRGVNTEAFF.

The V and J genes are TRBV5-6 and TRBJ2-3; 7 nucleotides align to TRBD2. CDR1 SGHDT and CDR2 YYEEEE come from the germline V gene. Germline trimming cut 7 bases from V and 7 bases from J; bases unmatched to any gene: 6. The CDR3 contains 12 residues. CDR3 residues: CASEEGGNTQYF. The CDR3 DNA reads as TGTGCCAGCGAGGAGGGAGGGAATACGCAGTATTTT.

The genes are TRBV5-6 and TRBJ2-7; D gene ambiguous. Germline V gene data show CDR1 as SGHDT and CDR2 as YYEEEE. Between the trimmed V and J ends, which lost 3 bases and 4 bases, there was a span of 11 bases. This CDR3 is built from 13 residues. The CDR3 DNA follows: TGTGCCAGCAGCTACCGAGAGGCTTACGAGCAGTACTTC. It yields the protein CASSYREAYEQYF.

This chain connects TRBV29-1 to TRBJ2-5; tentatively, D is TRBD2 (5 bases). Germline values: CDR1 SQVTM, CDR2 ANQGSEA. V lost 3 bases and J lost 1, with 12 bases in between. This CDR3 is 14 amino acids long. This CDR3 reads CSVDNGVSQETQYF. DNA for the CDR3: TGCAGCGTTGATAACGGGGTGTCCCAAGAGACCCAGTACTTC.

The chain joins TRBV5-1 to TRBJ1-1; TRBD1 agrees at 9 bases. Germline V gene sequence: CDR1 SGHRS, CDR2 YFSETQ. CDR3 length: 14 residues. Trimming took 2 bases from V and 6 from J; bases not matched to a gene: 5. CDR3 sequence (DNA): TGCGCCAGCAGCTTAAGGGGACAGGGCGCTGAAGCTTTCTTT. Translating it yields CASSLRGQGAEAFF.

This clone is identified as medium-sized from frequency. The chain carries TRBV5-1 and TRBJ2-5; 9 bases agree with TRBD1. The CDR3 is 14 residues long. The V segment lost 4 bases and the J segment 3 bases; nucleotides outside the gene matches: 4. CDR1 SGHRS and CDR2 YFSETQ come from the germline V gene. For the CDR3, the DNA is TGCGCCAGCAGCGCAGGACAGGGGAAAGAGACCCAGTACTTC. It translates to CASSAGQGKETQYF.